This TCR beta chain was documented in a study of T cell responses to AZD1222 COVID-19 vaccine. Study-wide results and limits: Donor demographics were predominantly white British with a female majority; clonal diversity may be underestimated.

The CDR3 covers 13 residues. Germline loops: CDR1 SGHAT, CDR2 FQNNGV. With 5 bases clipped from V and 10 bases from J, the junction kept 7 bases outside the gene matches. Method: immunoSEQ multiplex PCR; TCRdb's copy keeps in-frame clones and lacks some. The sample holds over 110,000 clones, 92% seen once. Of note for this clone: Its antigen is not identified.

The V call is TRBV11-2, the J call TRBJ1-1; 10 bases are a match to TRBD1. This TCR was recovered from an adult who received the AZD1222 COVID-19 vaccine. Sequenced here: peripheral blood, sampled 28 days after the second AZD1222 dose. This chain's CDR3 is CASSGDRGRGAFF. DNA for the CDR3: TGTGCCAGCAGCGGAGACAGGGGGCGCGGAGCTTTCTTT.